This T cell receptor beta chain was captured in a study of blood T cell repertoires in COVID-19. Turning to the study itself: Samples of COVID-19 (acute and convalescent) were obtained from the United States, Italy and Spain. T cells, B-cell-depleted T cells, or PBMCs provided the cDNA or gDNA that served as material.

Authors' analysis steps: Estimated nucleated cell counts came from reference gene primer amplification. Here immunoSEQ multiplex PCR was the method, and the copy in TCRdb shows in-frame clones only, minus some. V and J calls and clone size are those listed in that table; D and trimming were worked out from the DNA. The table lists some 270,000 clones, 75% to 90% of them singletons. Germline V CDR1 and CDR2: LGHDT, YNNKEL (reference sequence). Trimming stripped 6 bases from V and 5 bases from J, with 8 bases between. This CDR3 comprises 12 residues. The clonotype was recovered from an older woman with acute or convalescent COVID-19. The chain is built from TRBV3-1 (or the pseudogene TRBV3-2) and TRBJ1-3; tentatively, D is TRBD1 (6 bases). The sequencing input was peripheral blood. DNA for the CDR3: TGTGCCAGCAGACAGGGCCGAAACACCATATATTTT. Encoded protein: CASRQGRNTIYF.